What follows describes a single T cell receptor (beta chain). This entry comes from a study of blood T cell repertoires in COVID-19. Using immunoSEQ multiplex PCR, the repertoire was profiled, and TCRdb retains in-frame clones only, with some absent. The sample comprises over 250,000 clones, over 75% of which are singletons, and roughly 5.2% rests with the top ten. This clonotype originated in a woman aged 30 to 39 who had recovered from COVID-19. Specimen: PBMCs or T cells enriched from blood (not recorded which).

CDR3 amino acids: CASSWDRLNEKLFF. In DNA, the CDR3 is TGTGCCAGCAGCTGGGACAGGCTGAATGAAAAACTGTTTTTT. The chain employs TRBV7-9 and TRBJ1-4; 8 bases agree with TRBD1. This CDR3 is 14 amino acids long. J was trimmed by 5 bases and V by 4 bases; bases with no gene match: 3. The germline V gene encodes CDR1 SEHNR and CDR2 FQNEAQ (reference sequence).